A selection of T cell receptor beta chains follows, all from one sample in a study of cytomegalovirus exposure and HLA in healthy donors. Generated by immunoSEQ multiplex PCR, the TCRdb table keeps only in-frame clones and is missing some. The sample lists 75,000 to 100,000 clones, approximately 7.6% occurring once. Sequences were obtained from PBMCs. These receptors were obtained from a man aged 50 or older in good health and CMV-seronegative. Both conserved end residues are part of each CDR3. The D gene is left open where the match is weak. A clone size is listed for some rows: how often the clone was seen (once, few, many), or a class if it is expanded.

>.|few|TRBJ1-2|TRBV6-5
TGTGCCAGCAGTTACACGGGATCCCCTAACTATGGCTACACCTTC
CASSYTGSPNYGYTF
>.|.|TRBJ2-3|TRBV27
TGTGCCAGCAGTTTCATAAGTTTCGCGAGCACAGGTACGCAGTATTTT
CASSFISFASTGTQYF
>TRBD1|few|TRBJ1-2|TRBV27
TGTGCCAGCACTCTAACTTGGGGACAGGGCTATGGCTACACCTTC
CASTLTWGQGYGYTF
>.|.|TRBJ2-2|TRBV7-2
TGTGCCAGCAGCAGTCGACAGGTTTTCACCGGGGAGCTGTTTTTT
CASSSRQVFTGELFF
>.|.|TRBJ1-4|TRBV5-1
TGCGCCAGCAGCTTGGCCGCGGCTAATGAAAAACTGTTTTTT
CASSLAAANEKLFF
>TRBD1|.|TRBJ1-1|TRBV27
TGTGCCAGCAGTTCATTCAGGGGGCCGAACACTGAAGCTTTCTTT
CASSSFRGPNTEAFF
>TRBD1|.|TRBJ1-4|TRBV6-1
TGTGCCAGCAGTGCAAACAGGGGGGGAGAAAAACTGTTTTTT
CASSANRGGEKLFF
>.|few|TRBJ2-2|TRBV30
TGTGCCTGGAGTGTACTTCCGGGATCCGGGGAGCTGTTTTTT
CAWSVLPGSGELFF
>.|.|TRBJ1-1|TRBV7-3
TGTGCCAGCAGCCCGGCCGGGTCGCGAGCAAAAACTGAAGCTTTCTTT
CASSPAGSRAKTEAFF
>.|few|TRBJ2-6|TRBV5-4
TGTGCCACTCAGGGGGCCAACGTCCTGACTTTC
CATQGANVLTF
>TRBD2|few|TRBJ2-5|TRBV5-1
TGCGCCAGCAGCCCGGGGGGGGTACAAGAGACCCAGTACTTC
CASSPGGVQETQYF
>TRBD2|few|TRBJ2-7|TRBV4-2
TGTGCCAGCAGCCAAGGACTAGCGGGTGACTCCTACGAGCAGTACTTC
CASSQGLAGDSYEQYF
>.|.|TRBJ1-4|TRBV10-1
TGCGCCAGCTTTAACGCGGGAGTGGGTGAAAAACTGTTTTTT
CASFNAGVGEKLFF
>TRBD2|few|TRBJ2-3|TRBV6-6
TGTGCCAGCAACACAGAAGCGGGAGGTACGCAGTATTTT
CASNTEAGGTQYF
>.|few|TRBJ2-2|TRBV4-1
TGCGCCAGCAGCGGGCCCACCAACACCGGGGAGCTGTTTTTT
CASSGPTNTGELFF
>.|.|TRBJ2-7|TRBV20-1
TGCAGTGCTAGGGGGGCCTCCGAGCAGTACTTC
CSARGASEQYF
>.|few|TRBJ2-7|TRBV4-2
TGTGCCAGCAGCCAAGGGGGGGTTTCCTACGAGCAGTACTTC
CASSQGGVSYEQYF
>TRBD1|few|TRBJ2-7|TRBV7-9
TGTGCCAGCAGCACGGACAGGGAAACCCCCTACGAGCAGTACTTC
CASSTDRETPYEQYF
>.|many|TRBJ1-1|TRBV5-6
TGTGCCAGCAGCTTGGCTTCTTACGGCGGAACACGGAACACTGAAGCTTTCTTT
CASSLASYGGTRNTEAFF
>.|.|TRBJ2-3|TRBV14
TGTGCCAGCAGCCGAAAGGTGGAGGATACGCAGTATTTT
CASSRKVEDTQYF
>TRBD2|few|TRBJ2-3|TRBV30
TGTGCCTGGAGTCGTCTAGCGGGGGCCACAGATACGCAGTATTTT
CAWSRLAGATDTQYF
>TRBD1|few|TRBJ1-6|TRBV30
TGTGCCTGGAGGGGCAGGGGGCGAGGGAATTCACCCCTCCACTTT
CAWRGRGRGNSPLHF
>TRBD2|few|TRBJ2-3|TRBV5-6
TGTGCCAGCAGCTTGGGACTAGCGGGAGATACGCAGTATTTT
CASSLGLAGDTQYF
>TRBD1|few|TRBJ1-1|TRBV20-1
TGCAGTCCCCTTGAGGGGGCAATCGCTTTCTTT
CSPLEGAIAFF
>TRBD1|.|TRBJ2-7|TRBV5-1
TGCGCCAGCTCCCGGACAGGGGGCGCCTACGAGCAGTACTTC
CASSRTGGAYEQYF
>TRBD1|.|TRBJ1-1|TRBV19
TGTGCCAGCAGACAGGGTTGGAACACTGAAGCTTTCTTT
CASRQGWNTEAFF
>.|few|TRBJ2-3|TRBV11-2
TGTGCCAGCAGCTTCGACCTAACAGCAGATACGCAGTATTTT
CASSFDLTADTQYF
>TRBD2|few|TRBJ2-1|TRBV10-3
TGTGCCATCAGTGAGGGGCAGGGACTATACAATGAGCAGTTCTTC
CAISEGQGLYNEQFF
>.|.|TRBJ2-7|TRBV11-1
TGTGCCAGCAGCCCAGGGACATCCCCCTCCTACGAGCAGTACTTC
CASSPGTSPSYEQYF
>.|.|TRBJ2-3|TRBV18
TGTGCCAGCTCACCATTGCTCGGGGGTGGCACAGATACGCAGTATTTT
CASSPLLGGGTDTQYF
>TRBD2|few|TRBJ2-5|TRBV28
TGTGCCAGCAGTGGAACTGGGGCGGGAGGGATGCAAGAGACCCAGTACTTC
CASSGTGAGGMQETQYF
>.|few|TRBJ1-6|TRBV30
TGTGCCTGGGTCTCCCCCAGGGGACGGCTCAATTCGCCCCTCCACTTT
CAWVSPRGRLNSPLHF
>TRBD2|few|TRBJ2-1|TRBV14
TGTGCCAGCAGCCAATACGGGGGGGCTTCCTACAATGAGCAGTTCTTC
CASSQYGGASYNEQFF
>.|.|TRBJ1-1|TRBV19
TGTGCCAGTAGTATCAGGGTTTGGACTGAAGCTTTCTTT
CASSIRVWTEAFF
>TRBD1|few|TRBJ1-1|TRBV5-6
TGTGCCAGCAGCGTAGTTACAGGGGGCACTGAAGCTTTCTTT
CASSVVTGGTEAFF
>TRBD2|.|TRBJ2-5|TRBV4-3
TGCGCCAGCAGCCAAGTGGCGGGAGGGCCGAAAGAGACCCAGTACTTC
CASSQVAGGPKETQYF
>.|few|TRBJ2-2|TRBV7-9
TGTGCCAGCAGCCAGGGACAGAACACCGGGGAGCTGTTTTTT
CASSQGQNTGELFF
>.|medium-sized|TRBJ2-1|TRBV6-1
TGTGCCAGCAGTGAAGAGGCGGGCCAGTACAATGAGCAGTTCTTC
CASSEEAGQYNEQFF
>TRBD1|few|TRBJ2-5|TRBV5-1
TGCGCCAGCAGCCGGGACAGACCCCCGGAGACCCAGTACTTC
CASSRDRPPETQYF
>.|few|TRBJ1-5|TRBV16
TGTGCCAGCAGCCCGAGCAATCAGCCCCAGCATTTT
CASSPSNQPQHF
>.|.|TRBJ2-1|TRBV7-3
TGTGCCAGCAGCTTGACTGGCAGTGAGCAGTTCTTC
CASSLTGSEQFF
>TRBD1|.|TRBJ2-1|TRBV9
TGTGCCAGCAGCTTAGTGACAGGGGGACGGAATGAGCAGTTCTTC
CASSLVTGGRNEQFF
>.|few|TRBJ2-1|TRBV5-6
TGTGCCAGCAGCTTGGCCGTCGGAGACTTGTCCTACAATGAGCAGTTCTTC
CASSLAVGDLSYNEQFF